These 31 T cell receptor beta chains were sequenced from one sample in a study of T cell repertoires in cytomegalovirus infection. Each CDR3 protein is one row after TCRdb ran MiXCR on the reads. The sample has around 180,000 distinct CDR3 sequences; approximately 28% are singletons. Sequencing was carried out using PBMCs. These receptors were obtained from a human donor in good health (CMV status not recorded). Some clones in this sample may be carry-over from other donors' samples.

The chain combines TRBV20-1 with TRBJ2-1; D is uncertain. This CDR3 spans 13 amino acids. V gave up 3 bases and J gave up 2 bases, with 8 bases separating them. The V gene's germline CDR1 is DFQATT and CDR2 SNEGSKA (reference sequence). The CDR3 bases are TGCAGTGCTAGCGGGCAAACCTACAATGAGCAGTTCTTC. This translates into CSASGQTYNEQFF.

The rearrangement uses TRBV7-9 and TRBJ2-7; 7 nucleotides agree with TRBD1. Germline V lookup: CDR1 SEHNR, CDR2 FQNEAQ (reference sequence). This CDR3 comprises 11 residues. Unmatched junction bases numbered 7, after V lost 5 bases and J lost 12 bases. CDR3 sequence reads: CASSLGQVGYF. The CDR3 nucleotides are TGTGCCAGCAGCCTCGGACAGGTGGGGTACTTC.

V gene TRBV5-1 combines with J gene TRBJ2-2; 8 bases are a match to TRBD1. Germline V gene lookup returns CDR1 SGHRS and CDR2 YFSETQ. CDR3 length equals 15 residues. Unmatched junction bases numbered 5, after V lost 2 bases and J lost 5 bases. The CDR3 loop reads CASSFGQGETGELFF. As DNA, the CDR3 is TGCGCCAGCAGCTTCGGACAGGGAGAGACCGGGGAGCTGTTTTTT.

The chain combines TRBV5-4 with TRBJ2-5; the match to TRBD2 covers 10 bases. This CDR3 comprises 16 residues. The junction had 4 bases not matched to a gene; V was cut back by 0 bases and J by 2 bases. CDR1 and CDR2 (germline): SGHNT, YYREEE (reference sequence). CDR3 in amino acids: CASSLEAGGGQETQYF. In nucleotides, the CDR3 is TGTGCCAGCAGCTTGGAAGCGGGGGGGGGGCAAGAGACCCAGTACTTC.

This clonotype has only a few counts. The chain carries TRBV15 and TRBJ2-1; tentatively, D is TRBD1 (6 bases). The germline gives CDR1 LNHNV, CDR2 YYDKDF (reference sequence). Deletions cut 6 bases from V and 1 base from J, with 16 bases between. This CDR3 comprises 16 residues. CDR3 protein: CATRTRVGASYNEQFF. The DNA of the CDR3 is TGTGCCACCAGGACGCGAGTGGGGGCTTCCTACAATGAGCAGTTCTTC.

This clonotype came up many times. The chain couples TRBV7-2 to TRBJ2-7; 7 bases match TRBD1. V gave up 0 bases and J gave up 0 bases; unmatched junction bases: 2. The CDR3 is 15 residues long. Germline V CDR1 and CDR2: SGHTA, FQGNSA. CDR3: CASSLARTGSYEQYF. The CDR3, as DNA: TGTGCCAGCAGCTTAGCAAGGACAGGCTCCTACGAGCAGTACTTC.

The chain links TRBV7-2 to TRBJ1-4, with 7 positions matching TRBD1. The CDR3 length is 16 residues. V trimming: 3 bases; J trimming: 13 bases; junction bases outside the gene matches: 17. CDR1 SGHTA and CDR2 FQGNSA come from the germline V gene. The CDR3 loop is CASSFTWTGRRDSLFF. The CDR3 region has the DNA TGTGCCAGCAGCTTCACATGGACAGGAAGGCGGGATTCACTGTTTTTT.

This clonotype was seen ten or more times. The chain carries TRBV7-8 and TRBJ2-1, with TRBD1 matching 9 bases. Germline V gene lookup returns CDR1 SGHVS and CDR2 FQNEAQ. The CDR3 extends over 17 amino acids. After removal of 0 bases from V and 7 bases from J, the junction contained 10 bases not matched to a gene. The CDR3 nucleotides are TGTGCCAGCAGCTTAGCGAGAAACAGGGGGCAGGGGAATGAGCAGTTCTTC. Encoded protein: CASSLARNRGQGNEQFF.

This clonotype was seen at least ten times. The chain recombines TRBV7-6 with TRBJ2-3, with TRBD2 as a possible D gene (5 bases). The CDR3 has 16 residues. V was clipped by 2 bases and J by 0 bases, with 12 bases between them. Germline CDR1 reads SGHVS; CDR2 reads FNYEAQ. CDR3 sequence reads: CASSLNTRASTDTQYF. The CDR3, as DNA: TGTGCCAGCAGCTTAAATACTAGGGCTAGCACAGATACGCAGTATTTT.

This clonotype was seen more than once but under ten times. The junction departs from germline at one end; a sequencing error may be responsible. The J gene is TRBJ2-2, the V gene TRBV7-2; D is perhaps TRBD2 (8 bases). Germline CDR1 SGHTA, CDR2 FQGNSA. This CDR3 is 18 amino acids long. For the CDR3, the DNA is TGTGCCAGCAGATTAGGGGGCGGAGGACTAGCTAACACCAGGGAGCTGTTTTTT. Protein sequence: CASRLGGGGLANTRELFF.

The chain joins TRBV11-2 to TRBJ1-4, with 8 bases lining up with TRBD1. CDR3 length: 15 amino acids. J gave up 5 bases and V 5 bases, and 7 bases lay outside the gene matches. The germline V gene has CDR1 SGHAT and CDR2 FQNNGV. The CDR3 here is CASSGRTGRNEKLFF. The CDR3 bases are TGTGCCAGCAGCGGGCGGACAGGGAGAAATGAAAAACTGTTTTTT.

The CDR3 coding sequence is TGTGCCAGCAGCTCAACAGGGGGGTACTCCTACGAGCAGTACTTC. This codes for CASSSTGGYSYEQYF. This rearrangement joins TRBV5-6 to TRBJ2-7; TRBD1 aligns across 8 bases. The CDR3 totals 15 residues. Germline trimming cut 3 bases from V and 0 bases from J; bases unmatched to any gene: 5. From germline, CDR1 is SGHDT and CDR2 YYEEEE.

This chain links TRBV7-6 with TRBJ2-7; 7 bases are shared with TRBD2. CDR3 length: 13 amino acids. V lost 7 bases to trimming and J lost 0 bases; unmatched junction nucleotides: 3. Per germline, CDR1 SGHVS and CDR2 FNYEAQ. CDR3 sequence reads: CASTSGISYEQYF. The CDR3 DNA reads as TGTGCCAGCACCAGCGGGATCTCCTACGAGCAGTACTTC.

The chain recombines TRBV20-1 with TRBJ2-7; 7 bases are shared with TRBD2. The CDR3 totals 16 residues. Germline V gene data show CDR1 as DFQATT and CDR2 as SNEGSKA (reference sequence). The V gene end was trimmed by 3 bases and the J gene end by 3 bases; junction bases not matched to a gene: 14. Here the CDR3 reads CSARVLAAGMIYEQYF. In DNA, the CDR3 is TGCAGTGCTAGGGTTCTAGCGGCCGGGATGATCTACGAGCAGTACTTC.

This clonotype was observed a few times. The chain links TRBV20-1 to TRBJ2-5, with 8 bases aligning to TRBD2. Germline CDR1 and CDR2: DFQATT and SNEGSKA (reference sequence). V trimming: 6 bases; J trimming: 5 bases; junction bases outside the gene matches: 8. This CDR3 region has 13 residues. DNA of the CDR3: TGCAGTGCCCCCGGAGCGGGGGAGGAGACCCAGTACTTC. Its translation is CSAPGAGEETQYF.

This clonotype was found a few times. This sequence joins TRBV29-1 and TRBJ1-1; the D is unclear. Deletions cut 2 bases from V and 1 base from J, with 8 bases between. Germline V gives CDR1 SQVTM, CDR2 ANQGSEA. There are 13 residues in the CDR3. The CDR3 spells CSVEIPANTEAFF. CDR3 coding DNA: TGCAGCGTTGAAATCCCAGCGAACACTGAAGCTTTCTTT.

V and J are TRBV9 and TRBJ2-5; the match to TRBD2 covers 13 bases. The CDR3 contains 19 residues. The trim removed 4 bases at V and 5 bases at J, leaving 17 bases unmatched. Germline CDR1 reads SGDLS; CDR2 reads YYNGEE. The CDR3 nucleotides read TGTGCCAGCAGCTCGGGGAGGGGACTAGCGGGATCTCATGGGGAGACCCAGTACTTC. This encodes CASSSGRGLAGSHGETQYF.

This clonotype was seen a few times. V is TRBV6-2 or TRBV6-3 and J is TRBJ2-7; TRBD2 matches at 8 bases. The CDR3 covers 15 residues. The junction had 3 bases not matched to a gene; V was cut back by 2 bases and J by 0 bases. The germline CDR1 and CDR2 sequences are MNHEY and SVGEGT. The CDR3 loop reads CASSYRGGISYEQYF. CDR3 coding DNA: TGTGCCAGCAGTTACCGGGGGGGAATCTCCTACGAGCAGTACTTC.

This clonotype was seen more than once but under ten times. The chain recombines TRBV11-2 with TRBJ2-5; maybe TRBD2 (6 bases). This CDR3 spans 13 amino acids. Germline loops: CDR1 SGHAT, CDR2 FQNNGV. The V end was cut by 8 bases, the J end by 1 base, with 11 bases between. CDR3 sequence: CASSGGVQETQYF. CDR3 sequence (DNA): TGTGCCAGCTCGGGCGGGGTCCAAGAGACCCAGTACTTC. The full variable domain, completed using reference TRBV11-2 and TRBJ2-5, is EAGVAQSPRYKIIEKRQSVAFWCNPISGHATLYWYQQILGQGPKLLIQFQNNGVVDDSQLPKDRFSAERLKGVDSTLKIQPAKLEDSAVYLCASSGGVQETQYFGPGTRLLVL.

The V call is TRBV6-2 or TRBV6-3, the J call TRBJ2-3; D call uncertain. CDR3 size: 14 residues. In germline, CDR1 is MNHEY, CDR2 SVGEGT. Trimming left V 4 bases short and J 0 bases short, with 8 bases between. The DNA for the CDR3 is TGTGCCAGCAGTTCCTGGGGAAGCACAGATACGCAGTATTTT. Its protein is CASSSWGSTDTQYF.

This clonotype came up a few times. The V and J genes are TRBV11-3 and TRBJ1-5, with 7 bases fitting TRBD1. Germline CDR1 SGHNT, CDR2 YENEEA. CDR3 length: 17 amino acids. V gave up 3 bases and J gave up 0 bases; unmatched junction bases: 8. CDR3 sequence reads: CASSFREGAASNQPQHF. The CDR3 DNA is TGTGCCAGCAGCTTCCGGGAGGGGGCTGCTAGCAATCAGCCCCAGCATTTT.

There are many counts of this clonotype. This chain connects TRBV7-3 to TRBJ2-3, with TRBD2 matching over 9 bases. V gave up 8 bases and J gave up 5 bases; unmatched junction bases: 11. The CDR3 covers 15 residues. From germline, CDR1 is SGHTA and CDR2 FQGTGA. The chain's CDR3 is CASGVRGGAGDTQYF. CDR3 in DNA: TGTGCCAGCGGTGTACGCGGGGGGGCGGGAGATACGCAGTATTTT. The full variable domain, in which reference TRBV7-3 and TRBJ2-3 provide the parts outside the CDR3, is GAGVSQTPSNKVTEKGKYVELRCDPISGHTALYWYRQSLGQGPEFLIYFQGTGAADDSGLPNDRFFAVRPEGSVSTLKIQRTERGDSAVYLCASGVRGGAGDTQYFGPGTRLTVL.

This chain connects TRBV20-1 to TRBJ2-5, with D possibly TRBD1 on 6 matching bases. There are 16 residues in the CDR3. Germline V CDR1 and CDR2: DFQATT, SNEGSKA (reference sequence). V was pared by 0 bases and J by 0 bases, with 14 bases between. CDR3 sequence reads: CSARDRTAGDQETQYF. CDR3 in DNA: TGCAGTGCTAGAGACCGGACAGCCGGGGACCAAGAGACCCAGTACTTC.

The chain has TRBV29-1 and TRBJ1-2; 8 positions match TRBD1. Trimming took 6 bases from V and 5 from J; bases not matched to a gene: 8. The CDR3 contains 13 residues. Germline CDR1 reads SQVTM; CDR2 reads ANQGSEA. DNA for the CDR3: TGCAGCGTCGAGGACAGGGAGAGATATGGCTACACCTTC. Its protein is CSVEDRERYGYTF.

This clonotype was recorded a few times. The chain links TRBV7-2 to TRBJ2-1; possibly TRBD2 for D (6 bases). Germline lookup yields CDR1 SGHTA and CDR2 FQGNSA. V was pared by 3 bases and J by 6 bases, with 12 bases between. There are 14 residues in the CDR3. The CDR3 DNA sequence: TGTGCCAGCAGCTTGGGACTTCTTAGCAATGAGCAGTTCTTC. It codes for CASSLGLLSNEQFF.

Only one count was recorded for this clonotype. The chain is built from TRBV20-1 and TRBJ1-4; D perhaps matches TRBD1 (5 bases). The germline V and J ends were trimmed by 5 bases and 5 bases, with 12 bases remaining between them. This CDR3 is 13 amino acids long. Germline CDR1 and CDR2: DFQATT and SNEGSKA (reference sequence). The CDR3 sequence: CSARQQVNEKLFF. The CDR3 nucleotides read TGCAGTGCTCGGCAACAGGTCAATGAAAAACTGTTTTTT.

This clonotype was observed a handful of times. The J gene is TRBJ1-1, the V gene TRBV6-2 or TRBV6-3; 10 bases align to TRBD1. CDR3 length equals 15 residues. With 2 bases clipped from V and 5 bases from J, the junction kept 5 bases outside the gene matches. Germline loops: CDR1 MNHEY, CDR2 SVGEGT. The CDR3 coding sequence is TGTGCCAGCAGTTACAGCCCGGACAGGGGGACTGAAGCTTTCTTT. Its translation: CASSYSPDRGTEAFF.

The V call is TRBV2, the J call TRBJ2-2; D is uncertain. The germline CDR1 and CDR2 sequences are SNHLY and FYNNEI. The CDR3 covers 13 residues. Trimming stripped 3 bases from V and 3 bases from J, with 5 bases between. The CDR3 reads CASSEPDTGELFF. Here the CDR3 DNA reads TGTGCCAGCAGTGAGCCGGACACCGGGGAGCTGTTTTTT.

This clonotype has just a few counts. The V and J genes are TRBV6-2 or TRBV6-3 and TRBJ2-5; the D gene is possibly TRBD1 (6 bases). CDR1 and CDR2 (germline): MNHEY, SVGEGT. CDR3 length: 14 amino acids. Trimming took 9 bases from V and 1 from J, leaving 15 bases between them. The CDR3 is CASRTTGIQETQYF. CDR3 coding DNA: TGTGCCAGTCGTACAACAGGGATCCAAGAGACCCAGTACTTC.

The sample holds a few counts of this clonotype. The chain's CDR3 is CASSSRGVEGTDTQYF. Written as DNA, the CDR3 is TGTGCCAGCAGCTCACGCGGGGTTGAGGGCACAGATACGCAGTATTTT. The chain combines TRBV12-3 or TRBV12-4 with TRBJ2-3; D is possibly TRBD2 (6 bases). The length of the CDR3 is 16 residues. The ends were cut back, 6 bases at V and 1 base at J, with 17 bases in the middle.

This clonotype has a handful of counts. The J gene is TRBJ1-2, the V gene TRBV6-5; 7 nucleotides match TRBD1. CDR1 is MNHEY and CDR2 is SVGAGI in the germline V gene. V trimming: 5 bases; J trimming: 6 bases; junction bases outside the gene matches: 6. CDR3 length equals 13 residues. The CDR3 loop reads CASSTLQGDGYTF. The CDR3 DNA follows: TGTGCCAGCAGTACCCTCCAGGGGGATGGCTACACCTTC.